The clone carrying this T cell receptor beta chain has just a few counts. V dropped 7 bases and J dropped 8; count of bases not matched to a gene: 5. This CDR3 has 12 amino acids. Germline V gene data show CDR1 as MGHDK and CDR2 as SYGVNS. This specimen belongs to a study of T cell changes during pregnancy in multiple sclerosis. TCRdb keeps only in-frame clones here, not all; method: immunoSEQ multiplex PCR. The sample includes 80,000 to 100,000 clones, 90% of them seen just once. The chain combines TRBV25-1 with TRBJ1-2, with 9 bases identical to TRBD1. This specimen was peripheral blood, taken in the second trimester of pregnancy. The source of this sequence is a female donor in good health, enrolled as a control in a pregnancy study. The CDR3 DNA is TGTGCCAGCACGGGGACAGGGCGAGGCTACACCTTC. Protein sequence: CASTGTGRGYTF.